This TCR beta chain stems from a study of cytomegalovirus exposure and HLA in healthy donors. The PCR ran on 60 Vbeta and 13 Jbeta primers. Assay: immunoSEQ multiplex PCR; the TCRdb copy retains only in-frame clones and omits some. In total, the table holds tens of thousands of clones. Germline V lookup: CDR1 SGHTA, CDR2 FQGNSA. The CDR3 spans 16 residues. With V trimmed by 2 bases and J by 8 bases, 9 bases remained unmatched. Sequencing was performed on PBMCs. The chain joins TRBV7-2 to TRBJ2-1, with 10 bases matching TRBD2. The TCR originated in a male donor in good health and CMV-seronegative. CDR3 region: CASSLSASGSGHEQFF. The CDR3 DNA follows: TGTGCCAGCAGCTTATCGGCTAGCGGGAGTGGGCATGAGCAGTTCTTC. Together with reference TRBV7-2 and TRBJ2-1, the CDR3 gives the full variable domain: GAGVSQSPSNKVTEKGKDVELRCDPISGHTALYWYRQSLGQGLEFLIYFQGNSAPDKSGLPSDRFSAERTGGSVSTLTIQRTQQEDSAVYLCASSLSASGSGHEQFFGPGTRLTVL.